The clone carrying this TCR beta chain showed up just a few times. Its antigen is unknown. This sample is part of a study of T cells in Graves' hyperthyroidism and ophthalmopathy. Study-wide background: Peripheral blood was drawn at first diagnosis, prior to all treatment.

The CDR3 regions of TCR beta were amplified from RNA transcripts. With the HTBI primer set, the TCR CDR3 went through a first round of RT-PCR. TCRdb independently ran MiXCR on the multiplex PCR reads; one entry per CDR3 protein. Of about 480,000 distinct CDR3 sequences listed, roughly 14% are singletons. This CDR3 has 15 amino acids. The V and J ends lost 5 bases and 3 bases, in that order; junction bases with no gene match: 8. CDR1 LNHDA and CDR2 SQIVND come from the germline V gene (reference sequence). The study, taken as a whole, reports: Using 13 V-J features, a model discriminated ophthalmopathy from stable hyperthyroidism. Most thyroid clonotypes expanded above 0.001 appeared in blood too.

This TCR was sampled from a woman aged 18-29 years with Graves' hyperthyroidism. Sequenced input: blood. The chain combines TRBV19 with TRBJ2-7, with 9 positions matching TRBD1. Written as DNA, the CDR3 is TGTGCCAGTAGTCCCTACAGGGGGCTGAGCTACGAGCAGTACTTC. This translates into CASSPYRGLSYEQYF. The full variable domain, rest sourced from reference TRBV19 and TRBJ2-7, is DGGITQSPKYLFRKEGQNVTLSCEQNLNHDAMYWYRQDPGQGLRLIYYSQIVNDFQKGDIAEGYSVSREKKESFPLTVTSAQKNPTAFYLCASSPYRGLSYEQYFGPGTRLTVT.